This is a list of T cell receptor beta chains from one sample in a study of cytomegalovirus exposure and HLA in healthy donors. TCRdb's table, derived via immunoSEQ multiplex PCR, lists solely in-frame clones and lacks some. This sample carries fewer than 250,000 clones, around 82% of them seen once, and the ten largest clones take 1.5% to 2%. Input material: PBMCs. The receptor set was obtained from a man aged 35-49 years in good health and CMV-seropositive. The CDR3 runs from the conserved cysteine through the conserved F or W. D genes are given only for firm matches. Not all rows give a size; the values are once, few, many and, for expanded clones, a class.

TRBD2	TRBV5-8	once	TRBJ2-3	TGTGCCAGCAGCACTAGCGGGCCGGGCACAGATACGCAGTATTTT	CASSTSGPGTDTQYF
.	TRBV6-5	.	TRBJ1-1	TGTGCCAGCAGCGTACAGGCGAACACTGAAGCTTTCTTT	CASSVQANTEAFF
TRBD1	TRBV5-1	.	TRBJ1-1	TGCGCCAGCAGCTTGGTAGCAGGGGGCAGACGGACTGAAGCTTTCTTT	CASSLVAGGRRTEAFF
.	TRBV7-9	once	TRBJ1-5	TGTTCCAGCAGCTTAGGGAGACGACAGCCCCAGCATTTT	CSSSLGRRQPQHF
TRBD1	TRBV6-5	.	TRBJ1-1	TGTGCCAGCAGACGGACAGGGGTCACTGAAGCTTTCTTT	CASRRTGVTEAFF
TRBD1	TRBV7-9	.	TRBJ2-7	TGTGCCAGCAGCGGGCGGACAGGGTACGAGCAGTACTTC	CASSGRTGYEQYF
TRBD1	TRBV5-1	.	TRBJ1-1	TGCGCCAGCAGCTTGATGACCGGACAGGGGGCCTCTGAAGCTTTCTTT	CASSLMTGQGASEAFF
TRBD1	TRBV2	.	TRBJ2-5	TGTGCCAGCAGTCAAAAGGATACAGGGGCAGGGGCCCAGTACTTC	CASSQKDTGAGAQYF
.	TRBV5-4	.	TRBJ2-2	TGTGCCAGCAGCTCAGGACTGGCGAGCACCGGGGAGCTGTTTTTT	CASSSGLASTGELFF
.	TRBV25-1	.	TRBJ2-5	TGTGCCAGCAGTGAATCTCAAGAGACCCAGTACTTC	CASSESQETQYF
.	TRBV25-1	few	TRBJ1-5	TGTGCCAGCAGTCTGCGGGGGGGAGAGCCCCAGCATTTT	CASSLRGGEPQHF
.	TRBV6-5	few	TRBJ1-3	TGTGCCAGCGTGAGCTCTGGAAACACCATATATTTT	CASVSSGNTIYF
.	TRBV7-2	.	TRBJ2-2	TGTGCCAGCAGCTCTACTGACACCGGGGAGCTGTTTTTT	CASSSTDTGELFF
TRBD2	TRBV5-1	.	TRBJ2-1	TGCGCCAGCACCCTTCTAGAGCGGGAGAGTTCGAATGAGCAGTTCTTC	CASTLLERESSNEQFF
.	TRBV6-5	.	TRBJ2-3	TGTGCCAGCAGTTACGAGAGCACAGATACGCAGTATTTT	CASSYESTDTQYF
TRBD1	TRBV13	.	TRBJ1-5	TGTGCCAGCAGCATCCGGACAGGGGGCTGGAGTAGCAATCAGCCCCAGCATTTT	CASSIRTGGWSSNQPQHF
TRBD1	TRBV19	.	TRBJ2-2	TGTGCCAGTAGTATACAGGGGGCGTACGGCACCGGGGAGCTGTTTTTT	CASSIQGAYGTGELFF
.	TRBV18	.	TRBJ2-7	TGTGCCAGCTCACCCTCCCCGTTCGAGCAGTACTTC	CASSPSPFEQYF
TRBD2	TRBV5-4	few	TRBJ2-7	TGTGCCAGCAGCTTGGGGACTAGTAGGGACGAGCAGTACTTC	CASSLGTSRDEQYF
.	TRBV11-3	few	TRBJ2-7	TGTGCCAGCAGCCCTGGACAGGCGGGAGGCGAGCAGTACTTC	CASSPGQAGGEQYF
TRBD1	TRBV27	.	TRBJ1-2	TGTGCCAGCAGTAGCGGGACAGGGGTTTCTGGCTACACCTTC	CASSSGTGVSGYTF
.	TRBV5-4	.	TRBJ1-2	TGTGCCAGCAGCCCTGGGGGCGGGGGGGCGGACTATGGCTACACCTTC	CASSPGGGGADYGYTF
TRBD2	TRBV6-5	few	TRBJ2-7	TGTGCCAGCAGACCTTACGGGAGGGCCTACGAGCAGTACTTC	CASRPYGRAYEQYF
.	TRBV7-9	few	TRBJ2-1	TGTGCCAGCAGCTTAGATCCAGGGGGGTATGATGAGCAGTTCTTC	CASSLDPGGYDEQFF
.	TRBV6-5	.	TRBJ1-6	TGTGCCAGCAGTCCCAGGGTGAATTCACCCCTCCACTTT	CASSPRVNSPLHF
.	TRBV21-1	.	TRBJ2-7	TGTGCCAGCAGCAAAGCATCTTATCACAGTACCTACGAGCAGTACTTC	CASSKASYHSTYEQYF
.	TRBV4-2	.	TRBJ2-7	TGTGCCAGCAGCCAAGTTTTCGAGACCTACGAGCAGTACTTC	CASSQVFETYEQYF